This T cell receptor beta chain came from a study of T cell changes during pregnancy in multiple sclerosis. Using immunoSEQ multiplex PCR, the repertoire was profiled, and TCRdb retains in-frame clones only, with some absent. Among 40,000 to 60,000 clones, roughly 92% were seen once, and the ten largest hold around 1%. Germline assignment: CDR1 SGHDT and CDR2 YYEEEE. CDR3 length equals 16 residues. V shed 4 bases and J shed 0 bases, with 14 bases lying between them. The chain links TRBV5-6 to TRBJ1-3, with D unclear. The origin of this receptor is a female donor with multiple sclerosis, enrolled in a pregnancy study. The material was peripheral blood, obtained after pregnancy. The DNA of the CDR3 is TGTGCCAGCAGCGCCTACGGGAGTTTCTCTGGAAACACCATATATTTT. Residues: CASSAYGSFSGNTIYF.